This T cell receptor beta chain originates from a study of cytomegalovirus exposure and HLA in healthy donors. It was with 60 Vbeta and 13 Jbeta primers that the PCR ran. Methods used by the authors: It was a later analysis that counted 83 million or so unique TCR beta chains, of which some 9.9 million were shared. The table came from immunoSEQ multiplex PCR; TCRdb's copy has only in-frame clones and leaves some out. V and J calls and clone size are copied from that table; D and trimming were computed from the DNA. This sample carries under 130,000 clones, approximately 86% of them seen once, and the ten largest clones take under 6.5%. Whole-study results and caveats: Later analysis placed DRB1 highest and HLA-C lowest in TCR association rates, which differed by HLA locus. The later analysis indicated that the majority of CMV-associated TCR beta chains appeared HLA-restricted. Some V segments (TRBV6-2 and TRBV6-3 among them) were excluded as indistinguishable.

The germline V and J ends were trimmed by 2 bases and 4 bases, with 6 bases remaining between them. The CDR3 spans 13 residues. The germline CDR1 and CDR2 sequences are KGHSH and LQKENI. With regard to this clone: Antigen unknown.

Sequenced input: PBMCs. This rearrangement joins TRBV18 to TRBJ1-5; D is unclear. This TCR derives from a man aged 18 to 30 in good health and CMV-seronegative. CDR3 sequence: CASSPEENQPQHF. The CDR3 bases are TGTGCCAGCTCACCAGAGGAGAATCAGCCCCAGCATTTT.